Detailed here is one TCR beta chain. There is no known antigen for this receptor. Nothing much larger sits one base from this clone, and base qualities are not available. This record comes from a study of blood T cell repertoires in COVID-19 (dated by TCRdb to 2019 to 2021). Notes on the research overall: Samples from collaborators originated in the United States, Italy and Spain and spanned both the acute and convalescent phases of COVID-19. Sample metadata almost always included a de-identified subject ID, COVID-19 status, age in years and sex. HLA class I and class II types, where available, came from metadata supplied by the sample provider rather than from assay-based typing. The material from the prospective study consisted of cDNA or gDNA derived from T cells, B-cell-depleted T cells, or PBMCs. Samples were obtained from the ongoing ImmuneRACE study (first 160 participants) and from 1,254 subjects provided by 6 global collaborators. Deeply sampled blood TCRbeta repertoires from subjects exposed to, actively infected with, or recovered from COVID-19 were included in the dataset. A freely available public database, intended as a resource for researchers studying the immune response to SARS-CoV-2, is where the repertoires were released. Summary of the overall study and its limitations: The amount of clinical and demographic metadata varied by source and participant and was provided uncurated.

The immunoSEQ Assay, a bias-controlled multiplex PCR, was used to amplify TCRbeta CDR3 regions from genomic DNA. The authors' pipeline ran thus. Nucleated cell counts per sample were estimated from amplification of reference gene primers within the assay. To quantify the absolute abundance of each unique TCRbeta CDR3 rearrangement, sequence reads were collapsed and filtered. Productive Simpson clonality was computed per sample as the square root of Simpson's diversity index over productive rearrangements. Here the immuneACCESS table is served through TCRdb, limited to in-frame sequences with V and J called. Missing clones are a known gap in these copies; in checked studies unresolved V genes cover under half, and the rest lacks a known reason. The DNA gave D and trimming, while V, J and clone size come from that table. The sample table records 200,000 to 300,000 clones; around 87% of these occur just once. The ten top clones hold about 5.2% of the sample.

At one collaborating source in Seattle, patients were enrolled during active infection and were followed longitudinally through the course of disease. Each collaborating institution followed its own protocols to collect whole blood in K2EDTA tubes. For TCRbeta analysis, collaborator samples were shipped as frozen whole blood, as isolated PBMCs, or as DNA extracted from either sample type. Taken from cysteine to phenylalanine, the CDR3 has 11 residues. Here the CDR3 DNA is all that survives: 33 bases in frame from base 1. CDR1 and CDR2 are read off the germline V gene as KGHDR and SFDVKD. The V and J ends are trimmed by 5 bases and 5 bases, leaving 5 bases between them.

The receptor's source is a woman aged 55-70 years with COVID-19, enrolled during active disease. Source material: peripheral blood. Recombination connected TRBV24-1 to TRBJ2-5; the D gene remains uncertain. The DNA is TGTGCCACCAGTGTCGGGGAGACCCAGTACTTC. This yields the protein CATSVGETQYF.